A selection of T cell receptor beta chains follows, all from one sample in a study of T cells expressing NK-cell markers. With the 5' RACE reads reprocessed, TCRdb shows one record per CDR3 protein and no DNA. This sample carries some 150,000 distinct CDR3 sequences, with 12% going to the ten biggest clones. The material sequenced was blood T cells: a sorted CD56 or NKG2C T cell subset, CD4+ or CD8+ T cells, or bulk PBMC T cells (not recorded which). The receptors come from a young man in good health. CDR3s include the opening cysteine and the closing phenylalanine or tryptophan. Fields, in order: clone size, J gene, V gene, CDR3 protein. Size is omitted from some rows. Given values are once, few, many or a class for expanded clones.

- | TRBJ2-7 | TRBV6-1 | CASSKDRGSSYEQYF
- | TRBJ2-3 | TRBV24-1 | CATQDRRTDTQYF
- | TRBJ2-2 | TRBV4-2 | CASSQDLLAGPAGELFF
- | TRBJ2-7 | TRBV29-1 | CSATGTHYEQYF
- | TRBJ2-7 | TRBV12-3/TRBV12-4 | CASRQTSEPYEQYF
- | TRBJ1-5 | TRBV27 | CASNRQGWSNQPQHF
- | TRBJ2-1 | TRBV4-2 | CASSQGLAVSYNEQFF
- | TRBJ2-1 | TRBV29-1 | CSVEGLDNEQFF
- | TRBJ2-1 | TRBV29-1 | CSVEEFVGGDEQFF
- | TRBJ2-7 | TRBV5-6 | CASSLLGYEQYF
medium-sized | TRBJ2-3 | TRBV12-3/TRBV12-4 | CASSQLAGGTDTQYF
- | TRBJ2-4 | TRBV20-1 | CSARGGPTQPWVQYF
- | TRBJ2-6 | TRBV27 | CASSLWFGSQSSGANVLTF
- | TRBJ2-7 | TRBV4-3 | CASSYSLGDTVAYEQYF
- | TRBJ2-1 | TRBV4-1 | CASSRARDANEQFF
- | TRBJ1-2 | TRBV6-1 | CASSEGRGSYGYTF
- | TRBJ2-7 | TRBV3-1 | CASSQSPGLETYEQYF
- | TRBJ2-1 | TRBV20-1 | CSAREVPLLAGGYNEQFF
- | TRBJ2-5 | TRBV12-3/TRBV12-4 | CASSPGTSGPEGVQETQYF
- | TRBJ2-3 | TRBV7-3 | CASSSGDYSTDTQYF
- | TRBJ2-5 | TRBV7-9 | CASRMGIETQYF
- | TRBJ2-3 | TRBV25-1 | CASIPDRNTDTQYF
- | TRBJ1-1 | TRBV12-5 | CASGLSPGQGAFF
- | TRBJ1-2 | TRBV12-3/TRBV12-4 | CASSDRHTNYGYTF
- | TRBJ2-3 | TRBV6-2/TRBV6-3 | CASSSRRRVITDTQYF
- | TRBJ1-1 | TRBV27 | CASTGYSGTEAFF
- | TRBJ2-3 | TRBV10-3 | CAISFGREDSTDTQYF
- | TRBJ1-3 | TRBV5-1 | CASSNDSSGNTIYF
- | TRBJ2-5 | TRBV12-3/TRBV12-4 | CASSRLAGVETQYF
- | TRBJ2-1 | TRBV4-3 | CASSQGLADNYNEQFF
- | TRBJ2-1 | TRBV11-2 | CASSLLGQGSLRGNEQFF
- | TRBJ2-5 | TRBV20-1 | CSARDVGGQETQYF
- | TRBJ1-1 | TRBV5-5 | CASSLGSGTEAFF
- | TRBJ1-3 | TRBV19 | CATITVSGNTIYF
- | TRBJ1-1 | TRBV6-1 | CASKEGTGGGTEAFF
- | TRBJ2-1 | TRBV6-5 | CASSSPGTSGSSEQFF
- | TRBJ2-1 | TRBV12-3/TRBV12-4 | CASSPLSSGSTEQFF
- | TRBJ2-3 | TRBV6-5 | CASSYGRGGMNTQYF
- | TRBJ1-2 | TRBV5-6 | CASSQGGNYGYTF
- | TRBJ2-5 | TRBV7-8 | CASTTGNQETQYF
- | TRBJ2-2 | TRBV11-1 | CASSFDPPRAGGPYTGELFF
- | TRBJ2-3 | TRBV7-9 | CASSSIPGQGPTDTQYF
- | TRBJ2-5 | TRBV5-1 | CASSVGPGQGHQETQYF
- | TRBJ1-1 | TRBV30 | CAWSTGGVGTEAFF
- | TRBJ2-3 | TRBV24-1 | CATSDTRENSTDTQYF